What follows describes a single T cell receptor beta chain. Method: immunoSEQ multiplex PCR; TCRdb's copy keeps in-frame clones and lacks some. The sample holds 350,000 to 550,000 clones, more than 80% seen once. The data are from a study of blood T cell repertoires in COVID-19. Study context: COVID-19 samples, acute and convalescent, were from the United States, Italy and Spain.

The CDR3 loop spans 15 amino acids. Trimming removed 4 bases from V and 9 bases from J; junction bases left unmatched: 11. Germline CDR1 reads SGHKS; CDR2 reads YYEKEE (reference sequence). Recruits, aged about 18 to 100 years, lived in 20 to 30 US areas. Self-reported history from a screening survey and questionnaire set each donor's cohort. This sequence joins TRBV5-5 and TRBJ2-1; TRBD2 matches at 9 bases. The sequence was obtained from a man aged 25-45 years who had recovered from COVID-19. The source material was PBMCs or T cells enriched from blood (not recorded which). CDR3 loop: CASSKASGMHGEQFF. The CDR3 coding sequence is TGTGCCAGCAGCAAAGCTAGCGGGATGCATGGTGAGCAGTTCTTC.